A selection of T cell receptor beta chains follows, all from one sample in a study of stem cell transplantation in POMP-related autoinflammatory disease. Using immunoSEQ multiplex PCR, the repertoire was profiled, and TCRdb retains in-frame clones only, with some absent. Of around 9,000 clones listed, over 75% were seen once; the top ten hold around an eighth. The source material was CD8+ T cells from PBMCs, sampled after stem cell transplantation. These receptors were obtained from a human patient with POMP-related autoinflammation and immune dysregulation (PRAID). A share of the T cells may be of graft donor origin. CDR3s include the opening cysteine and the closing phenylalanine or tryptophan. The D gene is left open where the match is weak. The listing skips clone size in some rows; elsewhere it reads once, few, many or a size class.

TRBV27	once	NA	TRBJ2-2	CASSSGNTGELFF	TGTGCCAGCAGTAGCGGGAACACCGGGGAGCTGTTTTTT
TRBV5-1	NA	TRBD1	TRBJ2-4	CASSWVGGDIQYF	TGCGCCAGCAGCTGGGTAGGGGGCGATATTCAGTACTTC
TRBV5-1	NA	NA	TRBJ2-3	CASSFRGASTDTQYF	TGCGCCAGCAGCTTTCGGGGGGCCAGTACAGATACGCAGTATTTT
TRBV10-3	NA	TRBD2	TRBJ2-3	CAISEFESGGRGDTQYF	TGTGCCATCAGTGAGTTTGAGAGCGGGGGCAGGGGAGATACGCAGTATTTT
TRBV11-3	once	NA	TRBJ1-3	CASSLTRVGGNTIYF	TGTGCCAGCAGCTTAACCAGGGTCGGTGGAAACACCATATATTTT
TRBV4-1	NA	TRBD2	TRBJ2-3	CASSQDRGGTDTQYF	TGCGCCAGCAGCCAAGATCGGGGGGGTACAGATACGCAGTATTTT
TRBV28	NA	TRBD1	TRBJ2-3	CASRIQGLPITDTQYF	TGTGCCAGCAGGATACAGGGGCTCCCAATCACAGATACGCAGTATTTT
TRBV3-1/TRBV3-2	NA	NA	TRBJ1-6	CASSRGSKFIEDSPLHF	TGTGCCAGCAGCCGGGGTAGTAAATTCATCGAGGATTCACCCCTCCACTTT
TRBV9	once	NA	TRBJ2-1	CASSVEGRASSYNEQFF	TGTGCCAGCAGCGTAGAGGGGCGGGCCAGCTCCTACAATGAGCAGTTCTTC
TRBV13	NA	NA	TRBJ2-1	CASSLGLTSYNEQFF	TGTGCCAGCAGCCTCGGACTGACCTCCTACAATGAGCAGTTCTTC
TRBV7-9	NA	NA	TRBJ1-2	CASSLGGYGYTF	TGTGCCAGCAGCTTAGGCGGGTATGGCTACACCTTC
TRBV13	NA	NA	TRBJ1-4	CASSVAGTNEKLFF	TGTGCCAGCAGCGTCGCAGGCACTAATGAAAAACTGTTTTTT
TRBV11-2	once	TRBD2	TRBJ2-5	CASSFGFGLVQETQYF	TGTGCCAGCAGCTTTGGTTTTGGACTAGTCCAAGAGACCCAGTACTTC
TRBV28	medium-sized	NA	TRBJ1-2	CALKTPYGYTF	TGTGCCCTGAAGACGCCATATGGCTACACCTTC
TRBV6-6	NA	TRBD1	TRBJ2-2	CASSRRGTGWDTGELFF	TGTGCCAGCAGTCGACGAGGGACAGGGTGGGACACCGGGGAGCTGTTTTTT
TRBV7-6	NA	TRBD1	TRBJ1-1	CASSLGAGGAGSDNTEAFF	TGTGCCAGCAGCTTGGGTGCAGGGGGCGCAGGGTCCGACAACACTGAAGCTTTCTTT
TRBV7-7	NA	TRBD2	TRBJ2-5	CASSLDTSGRVHQETQYF	TGTGCCAGCAGCTTAGATACTAGCGGGCGGGTACACCAAGAGACCCAGTACTTC